This T cell receptor (beta chain) was found in a study of metastatic and nonmetastatic thyroid tumors. TCRdb re-called the PCR reads with MiXCR. The repertoire includes 34,000 or so clones, over 15% of them detected once, and nearly 3.5% sits in the top ten. Prior to thyroid surgery, none of the patients had received any treatment. The CDR3 runs to 13 residues. From germline, CDR1 is MNHEY and CDR2 SVGEGT. V lost 7 bases and J 1 base, leaving 10 bases between the germline ends. The table lists this clone with many counts. Sequencing was done on a sample of blood. This chain uses TRBV6-2 or TRBV6-3 with TRBJ1-1; no reliable D call. This clonotype was sampled from a female donor with papillary thyroid cancer or a benign thyroid nodule (not recorded which). Some clones in this sample may be carry-over from other donors' samples. The CDR3, as DNA: TGTGCCAGCACTATGAATGAGAACACTGAAGCTTTCTTT. Translation: CASTMNENTEAFF.